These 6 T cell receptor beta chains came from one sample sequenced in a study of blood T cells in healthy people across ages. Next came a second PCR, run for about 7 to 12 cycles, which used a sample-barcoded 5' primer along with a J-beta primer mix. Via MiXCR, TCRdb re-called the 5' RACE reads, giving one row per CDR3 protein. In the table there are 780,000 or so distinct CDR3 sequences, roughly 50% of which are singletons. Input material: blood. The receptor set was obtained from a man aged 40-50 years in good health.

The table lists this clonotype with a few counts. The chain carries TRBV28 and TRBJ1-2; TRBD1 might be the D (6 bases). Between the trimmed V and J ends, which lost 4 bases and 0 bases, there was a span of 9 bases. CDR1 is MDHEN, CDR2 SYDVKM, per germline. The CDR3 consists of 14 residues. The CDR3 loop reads CASSSRGTNYGYTF. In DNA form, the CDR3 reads TGTGCCAGCAGTTCCAGGGGAACTAACTATGGCTACACCTTC.

This CDR3 is CASSLVRGDTQYF. CDR3 nucleotide sequence: TGTGCCAGCAGCTTAGTCCGGGGGGATACGCAGTATTTT. The chain carries TRBV11-3 and TRBJ2-3, with D maybe TRBD2 (6 bases). With 1 base removed from V and 6 bases from J, the gap between germline ends came to 8 bases. CDR1 and CDR2 (germline): SGHNT, YENEEA. The CDR3 is 13 residues long.

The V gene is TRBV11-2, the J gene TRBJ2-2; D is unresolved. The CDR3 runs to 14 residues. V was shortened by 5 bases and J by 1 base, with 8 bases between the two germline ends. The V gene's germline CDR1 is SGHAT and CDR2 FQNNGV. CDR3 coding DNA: TGTGCCAGCAGCGCTGCAATGAACACCGGGGAGCTGTTTTTT. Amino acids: CASSAAMNTGELFF.

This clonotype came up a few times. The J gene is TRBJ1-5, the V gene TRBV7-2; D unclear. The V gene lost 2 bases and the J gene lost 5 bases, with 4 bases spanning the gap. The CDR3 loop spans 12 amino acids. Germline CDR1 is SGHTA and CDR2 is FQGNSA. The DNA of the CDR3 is TGTGCCAGCAGCTTACCCGATCAGCCCCAGCATTTT. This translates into CASSLPDQPQHF.

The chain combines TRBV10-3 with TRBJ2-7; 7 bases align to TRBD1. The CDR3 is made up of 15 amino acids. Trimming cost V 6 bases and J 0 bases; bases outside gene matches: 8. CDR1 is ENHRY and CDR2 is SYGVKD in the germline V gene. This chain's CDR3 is CAIRDHEGASYEQYF. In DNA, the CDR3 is TGTGCCATCAGAGACCATGAGGGGGCCTCCTACGAGCAGTACTTC.

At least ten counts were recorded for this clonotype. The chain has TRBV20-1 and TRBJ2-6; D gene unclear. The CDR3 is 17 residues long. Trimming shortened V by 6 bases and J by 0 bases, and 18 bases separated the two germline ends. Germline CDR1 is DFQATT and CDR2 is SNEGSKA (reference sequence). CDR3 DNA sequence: TGCAGTGCCCCCCCAAGTACGGCCGCCTCTGGGGCCAACGTCCTGACTTTC. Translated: CSAPPSTAASGANVLTF.